The source of this TCR beta chain is a study of blood T cells in healthy people across ages. Study outcomes and limitations: Compared with aged donors, long-lived donors showed fewer expanded clones, suggesting selection.

This clonotype was found a few times. The antigen is unknown. Whenever a sample was processed, at least 6 million PBMCs were isolated. This CDR3 region has 18 residues. The germline gives CDR1 SGHRS, CDR2 YFSETQ. V was pared by 1 base and J by 2 bases, with 19 bases between. It was with a sample-barcoded 5' primer and a J-beta primer mix that a second PCR of roughly 6 to 11 cycles was run. A tag from a template-switch adaptor with 12 random nucleotides marked each cDNA molecule. TCRdb reprocessed the 5' RACE reads via MiXCR and lists one record per CDR3 protein. Of about 2 million distinct CDR3 sequences in the sample, 49% were seen once.

What was sequenced was blood. This sequence was found in a woman between 40 and 55 years old in good health. The genes are TRBV5-1 and TRBJ2-1, with D perhaps matching TRBD1 (6 bases). The CDR3 here is CASSLPQPGVLAYNEQFF. CDR3 DNA: TGCGCCAGCAGCTTGCCCCAACCAGGGGTCTTAGCCTACAATGAGCAGTTCTTC. Full variable domain (remainder filled in from reference TRBV5-1 and TRBJ2-1): KAGVTQTPRYLIKTRGQQVTLSCSPISGHRSVSWYQQTPGQGLQFLFEYFSETQRNKGNFPGRFSGRQFSNSRSEMNVSTLELGDSALYLCASSLPQPGVLAYNEQFFGPGTRLTVL.